A single count supports the clone carrying this TCR beta chain. Its specificity is unknown. This sample was included in a study of T cells in localized non-small cell lung cancer. Study-wide points: Density of T cells in blood, when higher, went with longer overall survival. Heterogeneity remains possible because sequencing was limited to only one tumor region. Appearance in adjacent lung was seen for a median 57 of the top 100 tumor clones. Uninvolved neighboring lung showed the greatest T cell clonality, exceeding tumor.

The method was immunoSEQ multiplex PCR; TCRdb's version includes in-frame clones alone and lacks a portion of them. Of tens of thousands of clones listed, around 80% are singletons. CDR1 is SGHRS, CDR2 YFSETQ, per germline. V trimming: 4 bases; J trimming: 6 bases; junction bases outside the gene matches: 9. CDR3 length: 15 amino acids. Sequenced here: peripheral blood, sampled before any cancer treatment. The receptor comes from a female donor aged 60 or older with stage I lung adenocarcinoma. The chain carries TRBV5-1 and TRBJ2-5; 10 bases agree with TRBD1. This chain's CDR3 is CASSEWPGQGKTQYF. The CDR3 DNA reads TGCGCCAGCAGCGAGTGGCCGGGACAGGGGAAGACCCAGTACTTC. Full variable domain (missing parts from reference TRBV5-1 and TRBJ2-5): KAGVTQTPRYLIKTRGQQVTLSCSPISGHRSVSWYQQTPGQGLQFLFEYFSETQRNKGNFPGRFSGRQFSNSRSEMNVSTLELGDSALYLCASSEWPGQGKTQYFGPGTRLLVL.